The rows below give T cell receptor beta chains drawn from one sample of a study of cytomegalovirus exposure and HLA in healthy donors. TCRdb keeps only in-frame clones here, not all; method: immunoSEQ multiplex PCR. Among some 160,000 clones, 78% were seen once, and the ten largest hold around 3.3%. The sample taken for sequencing was PBMCs. The receptor set was obtained from a woman aged 40 to 55 in good health and CMV-seronegative. The CDR3 runs from the conserved cysteine through the conserved F or W. A D gene is named only where the DNA matches it firmly. Clone size appears in some rows only: once, few, many, or a class for an expanded clone.

CDR3 protein: CASSPFWTDSGNTIYF
CDR3 DNA: TGTGCCAGCAGCCCCTTTTGGACTGACTCTGGAAACACCATATATTTT
J gene: TRBJ1-3
D gene: .
V gene: TRBV27
clone size: .

CDR3 protein: CASSPGVSGNTIYF
CDR3 DNA: TGCGCCAGCAGCCCGGGGGTCTCTGGAAACACCATATATTTT
J gene: TRBJ1-3
D gene: .
V gene: TRBV10-2
clone size: .

CDR3 protein: CASSYRSGQGTHEQYF
CDR3 DNA: TGTGCCAGCAGTTACCGATCGGGACAGGGAACACACGAGCAGTACTTC
J gene: TRBJ2-7
D gene: TRBD1
V gene: TRBV6-5
clone size: few

CDR3 protein: CAGSVGQDYGYTF
CDR3 DNA: TGTGCCGGCAGCGTAGGTCAGGACTATGGCTACACCTTC
J gene: TRBJ1-2
D gene: .
V gene: TRBV9
clone size: .

CDR3 protein: CASSPGWSNQPQHF
CDR3 DNA: TGTGCCAGCAGCCCGGGTTGGAGCAATCAGCCCCAGCATTTT
J gene: TRBJ1-5
D gene: .
V gene: TRBV7-8
clone size: .

CDR3 protein: CASSYLGQGRNGYTF
CDR3 DNA: TGTGCCAGCAGTTATTTGGGACAGGGGCGTAATGGCTACACCTTC
J gene: TRBJ1-2
D gene: TRBD1
V gene: TRBV6-5
clone size: .

CDR3 protein: CAISGLAGGRDTQYF
CDR3 DNA: TGTGCCATCAGTGGACTAGCGGGGGGGCGAGATACGCAGTATTTT
J gene: TRBJ2-3
D gene: TRBD2
V gene: TRBV10-3
clone size: .

CDR3 protein: CASSLARRGFVIRTGELFF
CDR3 DNA: TGTGCCAGCAGTTTAGCCCGAAGGGGGTTCGTTATTCGAACCGGGGAGCTGTTTTTT
J gene: TRBJ2-2
D gene: .
V gene: TRBV28
clone size: .

CDR3 protein: CASTRGSYEQYF
CDR3 DNA: TGTGCCAGCACAAGGGGATCCTACGAGCAGTACTTC
J gene: TRBJ2-7
D gene: .
V gene: TRBV28
clone size: .

CDR3 protein: CASSSRVRDTQYF
CDR3 DNA: TGTGCCAGCAGCAGCAGGGTTAGGGATACGCAGTATTTT
J gene: TRBJ2-3
D gene: .
V gene: TRBV6-6
clone size: .

CDR3 protein: CASGLIQREPAFF
CDR3 DNA: TGTGCTAGTGGTTTGATCCAGAGGGAACCAGCTTTCTTT
J gene: TRBJ1-1
D gene: .
V gene: TRBV12-5
clone size: few

CDR3 protein: CASGGQGLNTEAFF
CDR3 DNA: TGCGCCAGCGGGGGACAGGGGTTGAACACTGAAGCTTTCTTT
J gene: TRBJ1-1
D gene: TRBD1
V gene: TRBV5-1
clone size: .

CDR3 protein: CASSSPGGGNTEAFF
CDR3 DNA: TGTGCCAGCAGTTCGCCAGGGGGCGGGAACACTGAAGCTTTCTTT
J gene: TRBJ1-1
D gene: TRBD1
V gene: TRBV28
clone size: .

CDR3 protein: CASSSLLAGTLYNEQFF
CDR3 DNA: TGTGCCAGCAGCTCTTTACTAGCGGGGACCCTCTACAATGAGCAGTTCTTC
J gene: TRBJ2-1
D gene: TRBD2
V gene: TRBV7-2
clone size: .

CDR3 protein: CASSVDPSGVHEQYF
CDR3 DNA: TGTGCCAGCAGCGTAGACCCCTCGGGTGTCCACGAGCAGTACTTC
J gene: TRBJ2-7
D gene: .
V gene: TRBV9
clone size: once

CDR3 protein: CASSLAVVNTEAFF
CDR3 DNA: TGCGCCAGCAGCTTGGCCGTTGTAAACACTGAAGCTTTCTTT
J gene: TRBJ1-1
D gene: .
V gene: TRBV5-1
clone size: .

CDR3 protein: CASSGGGGTGIGNEQFF
CDR3 DNA: TGTGCCAGCAGCGGGGGTGGGGGGACAGGGATTGGCAATGAGCAGTTCTTC
J gene: TRBJ2-1
D gene: TRBD1
V gene: TRBV5-4
clone size: .

CDR3 protein: CASSPLMSRGYTF
CDR3 DNA: TGTGCCAGCAGCCCACTCATGTCTAGGGGCTACACCTTC
J gene: TRBJ1-2
D gene: .
V gene: TRBV11-2
clone size: .

CDR3 protein: CASSYPRGGEADTQYF
CDR3 DNA: TGTGCCAGCAGCTATCCGCGGGGGGGCGAAGCAGATACGCAGTATTTT
J gene: TRBJ2-3
D gene: TRBD2
V gene: TRBV11-3
clone size: .

CDR3 protein: CASSLRTGGETQYF
CDR3 DNA: TGTGCCAGCTCACTAAGGACAGGGGGAGAGACCCAGTACTTC
J gene: TRBJ2-5
D gene: TRBD1
V gene: TRBV18
clone size: .

CDR3 protein: CSAGEVHPNEKLFF
CDR3 DNA: TGCAGCGCCGGGGAGGTTCACCCTAATGAAAAACTGTTTTTT
J gene: TRBJ1-4
D gene: .
V gene: TRBV29-1
clone size: few

CDR3 protein: CASSPPNSNYGYTF
CDR3 DNA: TGTGCCAGCTCACCACCTAACAGCAACTATGGCTACACCTTC
J gene: TRBJ1-2
D gene: .
V gene: TRBV18
clone size: once

CDR3 protein: CATVGVFGGVGEQFF
CDR3 DNA: TGTGCCACCGTCGGAGTTTTCGGGGGGGTGGGTGAGCAGTTCTTC
J gene: TRBJ2-1
D gene: TRBD2
V gene: TRBV5-8
clone size: .

CDR3 protein: CASSSNLGQGASPLHF
CDR3 DNA: TGTGCCAGCAGCTCGAACCTGGGACAGGGGGCTTCACCCCTCCACTTT
J gene: TRBJ1-6
D gene: TRBD1
V gene: TRBV5-4
clone size: .

CDR3 protein: CASSLGGGQGYQPQHF
CDR3 DNA: TGTGCCAGCAGCTTGGGAGGTGGACAGGGGTATCAGCCCCAGCATTTT
J gene: TRBJ1-5
D gene: TRBD1
V gene: TRBV5-5
clone size: .

CDR3 protein: CASSLAYRAYEQYF
CDR3 DNA: TGTGCCAGCAGCCTAGCGTACAGGGCCTACGAGCAGTACTTC
J gene: TRBJ2-7
D gene: .
V gene: TRBV11-1
clone size: .

CDR3 protein: CASSLVPRRNEKLFF
CDR3 DNA: TGTGCCAGCAGCTTAGTCCCCCGCCGGAATGAAAAACTGTTTTTT
J gene: TRBJ1-4
D gene: .
V gene: TRBV7-2
clone size: once

CDR3 protein: CASSNRGGLNTEAFF
CDR3 DNA: TGTGCCAGCTCTAACAGGGGCGGGTTGAACACTGAAGCTTTCTTT
J gene: TRBJ1-1
D gene: TRBD1
V gene: TRBV28
clone size: .

CDR3 protein: CATSRDSTGFQETQYF
CDR3 DNA: TGTGCCACCAGCAGAGATAGCACAGGGTTCCAAGAGACCCAGTACTTC
J gene: TRBJ2-5
D gene: .
V gene: TRBV15
clone size: .

CDR3 protein: CASSPDAGYNSPLHF
CDR3 DNA: TGCGCCAGCAGCCCCGACGCAGGGTATAATTCACCCCTCCACTTT
J gene: TRBJ1-6
D gene: .
V gene: TRBV5-1
clone size: .

CDR3 protein: CASSFLSGGSHEQYF
CDR3 DNA: TGTGCCAGCAGCTTTCTGAGCGGGGGGTCCCACGAGCAGTACTTC
J gene: TRBJ2-7
D gene: TRBD2
V gene: TRBV5-6
clone size: .

CDR3 protein: CASSNRVAANEKLFF
CDR3 DNA: TGCGCCAGCAGCAACAGGGTCGCGGCTAATGAAAAACTGTTTTTT
J gene: TRBJ1-4
D gene: .
V gene: TRBV4-1
clone size: .

CDR3 protein: CASSRVQGRNYGYTF
CDR3 DNA: TGTGCCAGCTCTCGTGTGCAGGGAAGGAACTATGGCTACACCTTC
J gene: TRBJ1-2
D gene: .
V gene: TRBV18
clone size: once

CDR3 protein: CATGDRGLDTQYF
CDR3 DNA: TGTGCCACTGGGGACAGGGGGCTAGATACGCAGTATTTT
J gene: TRBJ2-3
D gene: TRBD1
V gene: TRBV2
clone size: .

CDR3 protein: CAISDGGLAAFF
CDR3 DNA: TGTGCCATCAGTGACGGGGGGCTGGCAGCTTTCTTT
J gene: TRBJ1-1
D gene: .
V gene: TRBV10-3
clone size: .

CDR3 protein: CASSEARSYGYTF
CDR3 DNA: TGCGCCAGCAGTGAAGCGCGAAGCTATGGCTACACCTTC
J gene: TRBJ1-2
D gene: .
V gene: TRBV6-1
clone size: .

CDR3 protein: CASSLLQGPNYGYTF
CDR3 DNA: TGCGCCAGCAGCTTGTTACAGGGACCCAACTATGGCTACACCTTC
J gene: TRBJ1-2
D gene: .
V gene: TRBV5-1
clone size: .

CDR3 protein: CASIKDRGYEQYF
CDR3 DNA: TGTGCCAGCATCAAGGACAGGGGCTACGAGCAGTACTTC
J gene: TRBJ2-7
D gene: TRBD1
V gene: TRBV6-6
clone size: once

CDR3 protein: CASSLSPRSEQYF
CDR3 DNA: TGTGCCAGCAGTTTATCCCCCCGCAGCGAGCAGTACTTC
J gene: TRBJ2-7
D gene: .
V gene: TRBV27
clone size: .

CDR3 protein: CATSREGQRGTQYF
CDR3 DNA: TGTGCCACCAGCAGAGAGGGACAGAGAGGGACCCAGTACTTC
J gene: TRBJ2-5
D gene: TRBD1
V gene: TRBV15
clone size: .